This is a list of T cell receptor beta chains from one sample in a study of vaccination effects on CD4 cells after COVID-19. Their antigens are not known. Produced via immunoSEQ multiplex PCR; TCRdb's table is partial and in-frame only. The sample records approximately 13,000 clones, approximately 82% being singletons. The sample was CD4+ T cells from PBMCs cultured with HCoV-229E spike peptides, taken before COVID-19 vaccination. All receptors derive from a human donor who received a COVID-19 vaccine. Each CDR3 is given without its conserved first and last residue. The size field is filled for only some rows; it gives once, few, many or a size class.

v_gene	j_gene	abundance	len	CDR3aa
TRBV7-7	TRBJ2-6	-	15	ASSPGLGNSGANVLT
TRBV5-6	TRBJ2-7	-	12	ASSLRGPSYEQY
TRBV2	TRBJ2-3	-	12	ASSDGQGFVTQY
TRBV11-1	TRBJ1-3	-	13	ASSRGRGPGNTIY
TRBV28	TRBJ2-7	-	10	ASSLGRYEQY
TRBV30	TRBJ2-1	once	12	AWSYGFSYNEQF
TRBV27	TRBJ2-2	-	12	ASSSRTDTGELF
TRBV20-1	TRBJ1-2	-	9	SARKETGYT
TRBV7-9	TRBJ2-2	-	11	ASSPRWTGELF
TRBV27	TRBJ2-3	-	14	ASSLEGRSFTDTQY
TRBV5-1	TRBJ2-5	-	11	ASSLGNRETQY
TRBV18	TRBJ1-1	-	12	ASSRTLQGTEAF
TRBV19	TRBJ1-2	-	14	ASSSRSTVPNYGYT
TRBV3-1/TRBV3-2	TRBJ1-3	-	13	ASSQVGGSGNTIY
TRBV28	TRBJ2-4	-	12	ASSRRQGKNIQY
TRBV19	TRBJ1-4	-	13	ASSGPGSTNEKLF
TRBV4-2	TRBJ1-5	-	13	ASSQDRGSNQPQH
TRBV6-5	TRBJ1-2	few	10	ASSRQSYGYT
TRBV28	TRBJ2-7	-	12	ASRSGTADYEQY
TRBV6-6	TRBJ1-4	-	12	ASSHGTGREKLF
TRBV28	TRBJ2-7	-	13	ASSSGSGADYEQY
TRBV11-2	TRBJ1-1	-	12	ASSLSQAAGEAF
TRBV18	TRBJ1-1	-	12	ASSPREGGTEAF
TRBV5-1	TRBJ1-3	few	13	ASSSQGSSGNTIY
TRBV19	TRBJ1-3	-	11	ASSRDSGNTIY